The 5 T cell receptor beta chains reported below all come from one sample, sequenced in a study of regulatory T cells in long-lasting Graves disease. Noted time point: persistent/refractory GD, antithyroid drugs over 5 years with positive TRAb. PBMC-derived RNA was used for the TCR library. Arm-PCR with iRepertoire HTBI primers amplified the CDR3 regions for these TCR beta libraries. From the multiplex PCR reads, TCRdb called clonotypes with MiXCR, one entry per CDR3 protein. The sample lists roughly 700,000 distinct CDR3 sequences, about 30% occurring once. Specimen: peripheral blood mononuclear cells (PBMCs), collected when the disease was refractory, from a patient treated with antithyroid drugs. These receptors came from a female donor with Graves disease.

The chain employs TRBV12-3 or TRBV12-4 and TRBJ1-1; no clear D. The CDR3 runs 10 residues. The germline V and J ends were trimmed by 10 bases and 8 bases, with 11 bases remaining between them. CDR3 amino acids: CATLRVEAFF. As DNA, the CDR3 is TGTGCCACGCTCCGGGTGGAAGCTTTCTTT.

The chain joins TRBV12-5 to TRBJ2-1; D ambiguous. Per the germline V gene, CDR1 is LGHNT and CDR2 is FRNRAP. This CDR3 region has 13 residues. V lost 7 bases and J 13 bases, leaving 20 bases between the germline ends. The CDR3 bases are TGTGCTAGTGCCGGAGCCCTATCTGTCGTTCAGTTCTTC. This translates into CASAGALSVVQFF. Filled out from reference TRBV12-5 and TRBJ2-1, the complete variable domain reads DARVTQTPRHKVTEMGQEVTMRCQPILGHNTVFWYRQTMMQGLELLAYFRNRAPLDDSGMPKDRFSAEMPDATLATLKIQPSEPRDSAVYFCASAGALSVVQFFGPGTRLTVL.

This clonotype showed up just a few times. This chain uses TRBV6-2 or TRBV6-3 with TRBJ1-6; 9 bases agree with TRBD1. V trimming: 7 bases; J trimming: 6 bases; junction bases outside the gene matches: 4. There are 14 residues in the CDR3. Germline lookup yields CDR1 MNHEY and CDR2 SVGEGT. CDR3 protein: CASKSTGGNSPLHF. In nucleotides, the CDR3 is TGTGCCAGCAAATCGACAGGGGGTAATTCACCCCTCCACTTT.

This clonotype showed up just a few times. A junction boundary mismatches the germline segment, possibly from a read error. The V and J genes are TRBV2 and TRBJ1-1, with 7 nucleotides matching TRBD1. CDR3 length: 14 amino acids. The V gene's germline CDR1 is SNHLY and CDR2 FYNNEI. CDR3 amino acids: CASTSTGRNAEAFF. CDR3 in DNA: TGTGCCAGCACTTCGACAGGGAGGAACGCTGAAGCTTTCTTT. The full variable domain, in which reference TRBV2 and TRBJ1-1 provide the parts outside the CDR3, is EPEVTQTPSHQVTQMGQEVILRCVPISNHLYFYWYRQILGQKVEFLVSFYNNEISEKSEIFDDQFSVERPDGSNFTLKIRSTKLEDSAMYFCASTSTGRNAEAFFGQGTRLTVV.

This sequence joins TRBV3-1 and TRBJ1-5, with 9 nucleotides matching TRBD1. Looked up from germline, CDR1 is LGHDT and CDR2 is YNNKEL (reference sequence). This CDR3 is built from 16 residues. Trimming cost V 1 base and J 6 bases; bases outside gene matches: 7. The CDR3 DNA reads TGTGCCAGCAGCCAAGGTGGCGGGACAGGGAGTCAGCCCCAGCATTTT. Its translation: CASSQGGGTGSQPQHF.